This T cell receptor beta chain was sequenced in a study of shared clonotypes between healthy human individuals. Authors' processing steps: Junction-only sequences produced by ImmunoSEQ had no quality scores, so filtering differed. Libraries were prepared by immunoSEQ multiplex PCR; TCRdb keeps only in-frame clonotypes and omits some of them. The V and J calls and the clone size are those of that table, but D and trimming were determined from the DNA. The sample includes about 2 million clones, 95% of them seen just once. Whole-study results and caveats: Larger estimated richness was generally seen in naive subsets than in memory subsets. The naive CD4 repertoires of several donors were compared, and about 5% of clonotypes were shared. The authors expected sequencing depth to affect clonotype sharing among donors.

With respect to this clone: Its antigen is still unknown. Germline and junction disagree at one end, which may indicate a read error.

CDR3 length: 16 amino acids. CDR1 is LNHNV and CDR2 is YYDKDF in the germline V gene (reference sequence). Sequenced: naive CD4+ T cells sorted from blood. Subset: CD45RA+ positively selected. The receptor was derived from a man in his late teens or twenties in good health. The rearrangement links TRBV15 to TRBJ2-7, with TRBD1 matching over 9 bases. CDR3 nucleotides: TGTGCCACCAGCAGACTTCCGGGACAGGGCTCCCACGAGCAGTACTTC. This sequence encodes CATSRLPGQGSHEQYF.